This TCR beta chain derives from a study of cytotoxic CD8 clonotypes in ibrutinib-treated CLL. Whole-study context: After median around six years, approximately 14 stayed in remission, approximately twelve progressed; responses 25 or so partial, 2 complete. Study-wide findings and caveats: A rise in clonality was seen at ibrutinib response, and a fall back toward baseline was seen at progression.

With cryopreserved PBMCs as the source, 1.5 to 2.5 micrograms of genomic DNA went to TCR beta libraries. Germline lookup yields CDR1 SQVTM and CDR2 ANQGSEA. The V end was cut by 3 bases, the J end by 4 bases, with 16 bases between. This CDR3 region has 14 residues. Regarding this clone: Its specificity is not known.

Profiled with immunoSEQ multiplex PCR; TCRdb holds only in-frame clones, not every one. This sample has approximately 190,000 clones, with roughly 73% found just once. The V and J genes are TRBV29-1 and TRBJ2-7, with D possibly TRBD1 on 7 matching bases. The specimen comprised PBMCs, sampled after 12 months of ibrutinib treatment. This TCR was sampled from a human donor with chronic lymphocytic leukemia. CDR3 region: CSVDRGTEQYEQYF. The CDR3 nucleotides read TGCAGCGTTGATCGCGGGACAGAGCAGTACGAGCAGTACTTC.